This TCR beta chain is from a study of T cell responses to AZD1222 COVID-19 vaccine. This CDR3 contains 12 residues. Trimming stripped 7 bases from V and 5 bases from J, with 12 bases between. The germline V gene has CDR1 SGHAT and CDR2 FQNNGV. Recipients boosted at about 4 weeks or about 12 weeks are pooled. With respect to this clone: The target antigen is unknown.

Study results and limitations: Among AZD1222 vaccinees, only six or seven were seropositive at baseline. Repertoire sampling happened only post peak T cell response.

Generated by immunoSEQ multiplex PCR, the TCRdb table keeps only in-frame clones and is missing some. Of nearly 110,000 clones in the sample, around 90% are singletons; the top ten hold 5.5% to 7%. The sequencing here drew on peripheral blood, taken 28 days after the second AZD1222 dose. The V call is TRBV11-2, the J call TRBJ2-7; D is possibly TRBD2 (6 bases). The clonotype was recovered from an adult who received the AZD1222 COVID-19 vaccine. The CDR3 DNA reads TGTGCCAGCAAGGAGGGAGGCAACGAGCAGTACTTC. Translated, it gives CASKEGGNEQYF.